This T cell receptor beta chain was recovered during a study of T cells after yellow fever vaccination. General study findings and limits: Primary-vaccination clones mostly resurfaced post-booster (around 96% CD4, roughly 87% CD8). It was the secondary response that reached its peak faster, day 5 versus 15, but it was weaker.

Synthesis of TCR cDNA relied on 5'RACE template switching, which attached a universal primer site and UMIs. One entry per CDR3 protein results from TCRdb running MiXCR on the 5' RACE reads. The sample records 250,000 to 400,000 distinct CDR3 sequences, 4.1% being singletons. From germline, CDR1 is MDHEN and CDR2 SYDVKM. The CDR3 consists of 16 residues. Trimming cost V 4 bases and J 0 bases, with 10 bases left between them. Concerning this clonotype: Its specificity is unknown.

J is TRBJ2-6 and V is TRBV28, with D tentatively TRBD2 (5 bases). The sequence came from a man aged 18 to 35 who received the YFV17D yellow fever vaccine. The source material was PBMCs, sampled 5 days after the yellow fever booster vaccination. This CDR3 is CASSSGLNSGANVLTF. The CDR3 region has the DNA TGTGCCAGCAGTTCAGGACTGAACTCTGGGGCCAACGTCCTGACTTTC.